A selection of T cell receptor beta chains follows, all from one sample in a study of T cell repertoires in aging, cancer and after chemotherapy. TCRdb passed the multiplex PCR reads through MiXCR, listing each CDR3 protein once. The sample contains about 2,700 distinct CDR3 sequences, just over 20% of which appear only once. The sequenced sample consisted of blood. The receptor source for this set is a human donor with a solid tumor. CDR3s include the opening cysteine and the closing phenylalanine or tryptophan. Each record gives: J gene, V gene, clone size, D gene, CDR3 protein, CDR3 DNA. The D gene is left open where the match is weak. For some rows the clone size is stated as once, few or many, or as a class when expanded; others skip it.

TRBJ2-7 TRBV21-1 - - CASSSGDRALRAPYEQYF TGTGCCAGCAGTTCCGGGGACAGGGCCCTAAGGGCACCCTACGAGCAGTACTTC
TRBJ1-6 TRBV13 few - CASSLGLSRGPESSYNSPLHF TGTGCCAGCAGCTTAGGCCTAAGTCGGGGTCCTGAGAGCTCCTATAATTCACCCCTCCACTTT
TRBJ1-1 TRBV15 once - CVTSREAGPGSEAFF TGTGTCACCAGCAGAGAGGCGGGACCCGGGTCGGAAGCTTTCTTT
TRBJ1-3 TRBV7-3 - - CASSLGGRGNSGNTIYF TGTGCCAGCAGCTTAGGGGGCAGGGGCAACTCTGGAAACACCATATATTTT
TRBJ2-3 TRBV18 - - CASSPPTGVDTGRHNF TGTGCCAGCTCACCACCTACGGGGGTCGACACAGGCAGGCACAATTTT
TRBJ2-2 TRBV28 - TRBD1 CASSPTGEVGELFF TGTGCCAGCAGTCCGACAGGGGAGGTCGGGGAGCTGTTTTTT
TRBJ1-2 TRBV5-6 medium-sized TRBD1 CASSPRRGDRGNYGYTF TGTGCCAGCAGCCCCCGAAGGGGGGACAGGGGGAACTATGGCTACACCTTC
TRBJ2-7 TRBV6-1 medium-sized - CASSVRGGYEQYF TGTGCCAGCAGTGTCAGGGGGGGTTACGAGCAGTACTTC
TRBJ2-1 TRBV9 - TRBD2 CASSVGDYEPHNEQFF TGTGCCAGCAGCGTAGGGGACTATGAACCTCACAATGAGCAGTTCTTC
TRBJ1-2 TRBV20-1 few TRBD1 CSARLGQAYYGYTF TGCAGTGCTAGGCTTGGACAGGCCTACTATGGCTACACCTTC